The 12 T cell receptor beta chains reported below all come from one sample, sequenced in a study of blood T cell repertoires in COVID-19. The data were produced by immunoSEQ multiplex PCR, yet TCRdb's version contains in-frame clones alone and is incomplete. Among approximately 200,000 clones listed, roughly 83% were seen once. Sequencing was performed on PBMCs or T cells enriched from blood (not recorded which). The receptor source for this set is a woman in her thirties who had recovered from COVID-19.

The rearrangement links TRBV5-1 to TRBJ2-1; weak D call: TRBD1 (5 bases). The ends were cut back, 0 bases at V and 9 bases at J, with 13 bases in the middle. In germline, CDR1 is SGHRS, CDR2 YFSETQ. The CDR3 extends over 14 amino acids. CDR3 loop: CASSLVGRQFEQFF. The CDR3 nucleotides are TGCGCCAGCAGCTTGGTAGGTCGACAGTTTGAGCAGTTCTTC.

The chain links TRBV3-1 (or the pseudogene TRBV3-2) to TRBJ2-1; TRBD2 matches at 15 bases. The trim removed 3 bases at V and 6 bases at J, leaving 15 bases unmatched. Germline CDR1 and CDR2: LGHDT and YNNKEL (reference sequence). The CDR3 covers 20 residues. As DNA, the CDR3 is TGTGCCAGCAGCCATCTATTCAGGACTAGCGGGAGGGCAAGTATCAATGAGCAGTTCTTC. This translates into CASSHLFRTSGRASINEQFF.

The chain employs TRBV14 and TRBJ1-1; TRBD1 might be the D (6 bases). Trimming stripped 0 bases from V and 1 base from J, with 6 bases between. The CDR3 contains 14 residues. The V gene's germline CDR1 is SGHDN and CDR2 FVKESK. The CDR3 here is CASSQETGNTEAFF. The CDR3 DNA sequence: TGTGCCAGCAGCCAAGAGACAGGGAACACTGAAGCTTTCTTT.

The chain employs TRBV30 and TRBJ2-5; 8 positions agree with TRBD1. This CDR3 has 14 residues. Germline trimming cut 7 bases from V and 1 base from J; bases unmatched to any gene: 8. Germline V gene lookup returns CDR1 GTSNPN and CDR2 SVGIG (reference sequence). The CDR3 sequence: CAYNGQGVQETQYF. In DNA form, the CDR3 reads TGTGCCTATAACGGACAGGGCGTCCAAGAGACCCAGTACTTC.

V is TRBV28 and J is TRBJ2-7; 7 bases are shared with TRBD2. Trimming took 4 bases from V and 0 from J; bases not matched to a gene: 3. Germline CDR1 and CDR2: MDHEN and SYDVKM. The length of the CDR3 is 14 residues. The CDR3: CASSYGGSSYEQYF. The CDR3 bases are TGTGCCAGCAGTTACGGCGGGAGCTCCTACGAGCAGTACTTC.

The chain has TRBV7-9 and TRBJ2-7, with a tentative D call TRBD1 (6 bases). Deletions cut 4 bases from V and 3 bases from J, with 10 bases between. Germline CDR1 reads SEHNR; CDR2 reads FQNEAQ (reference sequence). This CDR3 is 13 amino acids long. CDR3 nucleotide sequence: TGTGCCAGCAGCTCGGACAGCGACTACGAGCAGTACTTC. Translation: CASSSDSDYEQYF.

This sequence joins TRBV11-2 and TRBJ2-7; possibly TRBD1 for D (5 bases). Germline-derived CDR1 and CDR2 are SGHAT and FQNNGV. This CDR3 is built from 15 residues. The V end lost 4 bases, the J end lost 2 bases, and 15 bases lay between the germline ends. As DNA, the CDR3 is TGTGCCAGCAGCTGGCCGACAGTGAAACCCTACGAGCAGTACTTC. Translating it yields CASSWPTVKPYEQYF.

The chain links TRBV5-1 to TRBJ1-1; possible D gene TRBD1, 5 bases. Between the trimmed V and J ends, which lost 2 bases and 5 bases, there was a span of 13 bases. The CDR3 is 14 residues long. The germline CDR1 and CDR2 sequences are SGHRS and YFSETQ. The CDR3 sequence: CASSLGTEGTEAFF. The CDR3 DNA follows: TGCGCCAGCAGCTTAGGGACTGAAGGGACTGAAGCTTTCTTT.

The chain links TRBV12-2 to TRBJ2-7; the table's D call TRBD2 went unverified against the DNA. TRBV12-2 is given as a pseudogene. This CDR3 is 15 amino acids long. The CDR3 nucleotides are TGTGCAAGTCGCAAAGTAGCGGGAGCCCCGTACGAGCAGTACTTC. Translated: CASRKVAGAPYEQYF.

The table lists this clone with a few counts. The genes are TRBV4-1 and TRBJ2-1; 13 nucleotides agree with TRBD2. CDR1 and CDR2 (germline): MGHRA, YSYEKL. The CDR3 has 15 amino acids. V shed 3 bases, J shed 8 bases, and the junction held 4 bases outside the gene matches. Written as DNA, the CDR3 is TGCGCCAGCAGCCATAGGACTAGCGGGAGCGATGAGCAGTTCTTC. Its protein product is CASSHRTSGSDEQFF.

Remarks on this clone: Other DNA sequences in the sample encode the same CDR3. This rearrangement joins TRBV27 to TRBJ1-6, with 9 bases identical to TRBD1. V was pared by 2 bases and J by 8 bases, with 1 base of the junction left unmatched. This CDR3 has 14 amino acids. Per the germline V gene, CDR1 is MNHEY and CDR2 is SMNVEV (reference sequence). The CDR3 region is CASSLGTGYSPLHF. The CDR3 coding sequence is TGTGCCAGCAGTTTAGGGACAGGGTATTCACCCCTCCACTTT.

This clone was recorded only once. The rearrangement joins TRBV3-1 (or the pseudogene TRBV3-2) to TRBJ2-5; TRBD2 agrees at 10 bases. CDR1 and CDR2 (germline): LGHDT, YNNKEL (reference sequence). The CDR3 is 18 residues long. After removal of 0 bases from V and 2 bases from J, the junction contained 9 bases not matched to a gene. The CDR3, as DNA: TGTGCCAGCAGCCAAGATCGGCTAGCGGGAGAGTGGCAAGAGACCCAGTACTTC. Protein: CASSQDRLAGEWQETQYF.